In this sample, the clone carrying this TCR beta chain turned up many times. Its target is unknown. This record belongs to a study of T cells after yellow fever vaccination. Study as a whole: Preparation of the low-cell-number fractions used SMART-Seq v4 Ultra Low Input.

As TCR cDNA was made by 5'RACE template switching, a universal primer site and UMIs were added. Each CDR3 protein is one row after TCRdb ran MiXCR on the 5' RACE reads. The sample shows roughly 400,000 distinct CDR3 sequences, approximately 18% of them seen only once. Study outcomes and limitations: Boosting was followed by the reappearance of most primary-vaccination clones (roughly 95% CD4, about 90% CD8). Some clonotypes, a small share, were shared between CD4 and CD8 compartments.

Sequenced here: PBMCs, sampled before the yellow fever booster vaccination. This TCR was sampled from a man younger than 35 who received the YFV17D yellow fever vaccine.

CDR3 amino acids: CASSLGGTANNEQFF. DNA for the CDR3: TGTGCCAGCAGCTTAGGGGGGACAGCAAACAATGAGCAGTTCTTC. This rearrangement joins TRBV11-3 to TRBJ2-1; 7 bases match TRBD1. Germline values: CDR1 SGHNT, CDR2 YENEEA. This CDR3 comprises 15 residues. Trimming removed 1 base from V and 5 bases from J; junction bases left unmatched: 5.